This entry features one TCR beta chain sequence. Its antigen remains unidentified. Germline assignment: CDR1 LGHDT and CDR2 YNNKEL (reference sequence). The CDR3 consists of 15 residues. The trim removed 4 bases at V and 7 bases at J, leaving 7 bases unmatched. This entry is derived from a study of post-analysis software for immune sequencing data. Study conclusions and caveats: With TRBV5-6, TRBV5-1 and TRBV20-1 included, about 5 TRBV segments were more frequent in patients than in controls.

Unique molecular identifiers were present in the TCR beta cDNA libraries. TCRdb reprocessed the PCR reads via MiXCR and lists one record per CDR3 protein. The sample lists fewer than 850,000 distinct CDR3 sequences; around 27% were seen once. The rearrangement links TRBV3-1 to TRBJ2-3; 11 nucleotides match TRBD2. The sample consisted of blood. The clonotype was recovered from a girl aged 5 to 17 with multiple sclerosis. For the CDR3, the DNA is TGTGCCAGCAGCCTAGAGGGACTAGCGGTAAATACGCAGTATTTT. Translating gives CASSLEGLAVNTQYF.